The 29 T cell receptor beta chains below come from one sample, sequenced in a study of response to subunit inactivated influenza vaccine. MiXCR, applied by TCRdb to the RT-PCR reads, yields one record per CDR3 protein. The repertoire includes roughly 570,000 distinct CDR3 sequences, over 10% of them detected once, and around 13% sits in the top ten. Here the sequenced sample was PBMCs from blood, taken about 40 days after vaccination. Receptor source: a man between 45 and 60 years old who received an inactivated influenza vaccine.

This clonotype was counted only a few times. The V and J genes are TRBV20-1 and TRBJ2-1; TRBD2 matches at 9 bases. CDR3 length: 17 amino acids. J was trimmed by 9 bases and V by 0 bases; bases with no gene match: 15. Germline V gene sequence: CDR1 DFQATT, CDR2 SNEGSKA (reference sequence). CDR3 region: CSARDYQGTSIRGEQFF. Here the CDR3 DNA reads TGCAGTGCTAGAGATTATCAAGGGACTAGCATAAGGGGTGAGCAGTTCTTC.

In regard to this clonotype: A much larger clonotype is one base distant, so this may be a read error. The J gene is TRBJ2-1, the V gene TRBV12-3 or TRBV12-4; maybe TRBD1 (6 bases). The V and J ends lost 6 bases and 3 bases respectively, with 18 bases between them. The CDR3 has 16 amino acids. The chain's CDR3 is CASSPRDTTGYNEQFF. The CDR3 DNA follows: TGTGCCAGCAGCCCACGGGACACGACTGGCTACAATGAGCAGTTCTTC.

The V call is TRBV12-3 or TRBV12-4, the J call TRBJ2-1, with D perhaps matching TRBD2 (6 bases). Trimming cost V 2 bases and J 2 bases, with 19 bases left between them. The CDR3 runs to 18 residues. The DNA for the CDR3 is TGTGCCAGCAGTTTATCAGGGCACTGGGAGGTAACCTACAATGAGCAGTTCTTC. As protein: CASSLSGHWEVTYNEQFF.

The chain links TRBV2 to TRBJ2-2, with 10 bases identical to TRBD1. The CDR3 is 16 amino acids. With 6 bases clipped from V and 7 bases from J, the junction kept 11 bases outside the gene matches. Germline CDR1 SNHLY, CDR2 FYNNEI. CDR3 in amino acids: CASRANRDRGFGELFF. CDR3 DNA sequence: TGTGCCAGCAGAGCGAACCGGGACAGGGGTTTCGGGGAGCTGTTTTTT. Together with reference TRBV2 and TRBJ2-2, the CDR3 gives the full variable domain: EPEVTQTPSHQVTQMGQEVILRCVPISNHLYFYWYRQILGQKVEFLVSFYNNEISEKSEIFDDQFSVERPDGSNFTLKIRSTKLEDSAMYFCASRANRDRGFGELFFGEGSRLTVL.

This chain links TRBV28 with TRBJ2-7; D call uncertain. Germline CDR1 is MDHEN and CDR2 is SYDVKM. V was cut by 1 base and J by 0 bases, with 13 bases left in between. The CDR3 spans 16 residues. This CDR3 is CASSLSGSVSSYEQYF. Here the CDR3 DNA reads TGTGCCAGCAGTTTATCCGGCAGTGTTAGCTCCTACGAGCAGTACTTC.

Only a few counts were recorded for this clonotype. The genes are TRBV7-2 and TRBJ2-2; 9 bases agree with TRBD2. The CDR3 is 17 residues long. Trimming took 1 base from V and 4 from J; bases not matched to a gene: 7. From germline, CDR1 is SGHTA and CDR2 FQGNSA. The CDR3 here is CASSLVAGVFGTGELFF. The CDR3 bases are TGTGCCAGCAGCTTAGTAGCGGGAGTATTTGGCACCGGGGAGCTGTTTTTT.

This clonotype turned up a few times. The J gene is TRBJ2-6, the V gene TRBV28; the D is unclear. Trimming left V 10 bases short and J 4 bases short, with 11 bases between. CDR1 and CDR2 (germline): MDHEN, SYDVKM. The CDR3 totals 13 residues. The CDR3 reads CATNSPGANVLTF. In DNA form, the CDR3 reads TGTGCCACCAACTCCCCGGGGGCCAACGTCCTGACTTTC.

This clonotype was picked up a small number of times. The V gene is TRBV4-3, the J gene TRBJ2-7; 8 bases are a match to TRBD1. Germline V gives CDR1 LGHNA, CDR2 YSLEER. The CDR3 is 15 amino acids. Trimming took 3 bases from V and 2 from J; bases not matched to a gene: 6. In nucleotides, the CDR3 is TGCGCCAGCAGCCATAGGACAGGGAGTACCTACGAGCAGTACTTC. It encodes CASSHRTGSTYEQYF.

This clonotype was counted between two and nine times. The gene calls are TRBV20-1 and TRBJ1-1; D unresolved. The CDR3 has 12 amino acids. Trimming removed 3 bases at V and 8 bases at J, with 13 bases between. The germline V gene encodes CDR1 DFQATT and CDR2 SNEGSKA (reference sequence). CDR3 sequence reads: CSASNPGFEAFF. In nucleotides, the CDR3 is TGCAGTGCTAGCAACCCGGGCTTCGAAGCTTTCTTT.

This clonotype has more than one count but fewer than ten. V gene TRBV7-2 combines with J gene TRBJ2-1; TRBD2 matches 13 bases. V lost 3 bases to trimming and J lost 5 bases; unmatched junction nucleotides: 1. Germline lookup yields CDR1 SGHTA and CDR2 FQGNSA. The CDR3 is 15 amino acids. CDR3 residues: CASSFGLAGDNEQFF. The CDR3 nucleotides are TGTGCCAGCAGCTTTGGACTAGCGGGAGACAATGAGCAGTTCTTC. The whole variable domain, remainder taken from reference TRBV7-2 and TRBJ2-1, is GAGVSQSPSNKVTEKGKDVELRCDPISGHTALYWYRQSLGQGLEFLIYFQGNSAPDKSGLPSDRFSAERTGGSVSTLTIQRTQQEDSAVYLCASSFGLAGDNEQFFGPGTRLTVL.

In this sample, this clonotype turned up many times. V gene TRBV12-3 or TRBV12-4 combines with J gene TRBJ1-6; TRBD1 matches at 9 bases. V shed 3 bases and J 4 bases; nucleotides not matched to a gene: 1. This CDR3 has 15 amino acids. CDR3 sequence reads: CASSFGTGYNSPLHF. The CDR3 DNA follows: TGTGCCAGCAGTTTCGGGACAGGGTATAATTCACCCCTCCACTTT.

The V and J genes are TRBV7-2 and TRBJ2-7, with no clear D. Germline V gene lookup returns CDR1 SGHTA and CDR2 FQGNSA. The V gene lost 5 bases and the J gene lost 4 bases, with 12 bases spanning the gap. The CDR3 runs to 13 residues. DNA for the CDR3: TGTGCCAGCAGCCCCCAGGCCAAATACGAGCAGTACTTC. This translates into CASSPQAKYEQYF.

This clonotype was seen ten or more times. The genes are TRBV29-1 and TRBJ2-1; D gene uncertain. Per the germline V gene, CDR1 is SQVTM and CDR2 is ANQGSEA. V was shortened by 0 bases and J by 0 bases, with 15 bases between the two germline ends. CDR3 length: 17 amino acids. CDR3 DNA: TGCAGCGTTGAAGATCTTCAAGGGAAAAGCTCCTACAATGAGCAGTTCTTC. Its translation is CSVEDLQGKSSYNEQFF.

About this clonotype: The CDR3 does not end in the conserved phenylalanine or tryptophan, so this is likely a read error. The chain is built from TRBV7-9 and TRBJ2-1; no reliable D call. CDR3 size: 17 residues. Germline lookup yields CDR1 SEHNR and CDR2 FQNEAQ (reference sequence). The V end was cut by 1 base, the J end by 4 bases, with 17 bases between. The CDR3 reads CASSLVTIGRIYNEQFI. The CDR3 DNA reads as TGTGCCAGCAGCTTAGTGACGATTGGACGGATTTACAATGAGCAGTTCATC.

This chain connects TRBV29-1 to TRBJ2-3; tentative D call: TRBD1 (6 bases). This CDR3 is built from 15 residues. V lost 2 bases, J lost 1 base, and 13 bases lay in between. The V gene's germline CDR1 is SQVTM and CDR2 ANQGSEA. As DNA, the CDR3 is TGCAGCGTTGAACCCCGGGCAGGGGGCACAGATACGCAGTATTTT. Translation: CSVEPRAGGTDTQYF.

The chain recombines TRBV3-1 with TRBJ1-2; D is unclear. V shed 1 base and J shed 2 bases, with 14 bases lying between them. CDR3 size: 16 residues. CDR1 is LGHDT and CDR2 is YNNKEL in the germline V gene (reference sequence). CDR3 nucleotide sequence: TGTGCCAGCAGCCAAGGCGGTGGACCGCAAAACTATGGCTACACCTTC. Its translation is CASSQGGGPQNYGYTF. Using reference TRBV3-1 and TRBJ1-2 for the parts outside the CDR3, the full variable domain is DTAVSQTPKYLVTQMGNDKSIKCEQNLGHDTMYWYKQDSKKFLKIMFSYNNKELIINETVPNRFSPKSPDKAHLNLHINSLELGDSAVYFCASSQGGGPQNYGYTFGSGTRLTVV.

V gene TRBV6-4 combines with J gene TRBJ1-1; a weak D match, TRBD1 (6 bases). This CDR3 has 14 residues. Trimming shortened V by 2 bases and J by 5 bases, and 12 bases separated the two germline ends. CDR1 is MRHNA, CDR2 SNTAGT, per germline. This chain's CDR3 is CASSDGQGGTEAFF. CDR3 nucleotides: TGTGCCAGCAGTGACGGCCAAGGGGGGACTGAAGCTTTCTTT.

This clonotype was counted ten times or more. This chain uses TRBV11-2 with TRBJ2-3; maybe TRBD1 (6 bases). This CDR3 has 18 amino acids. Trimming stripped 5 bases from V and 1 base from J, with 22 bases between. Germline V gene data show CDR1 as SGHAT and CDR2 as FQNNGV. The CDR3 sequence is CASSLRDNGLGRTDTQYF. The CDR3 DNA is TGTGCCAGCAGCCTCCGGGACAACGGATTGGGACGCACAGATACGCAGTATTTT. Filled out from reference TRBV11-2 and TRBJ2-3, the complete variable domain reads EAGVAQSPRYKIIEKRQSVAFWCNPISGHATLYWYQQILGQGPKLLIQFQNNGVVDDSQLPKDRFSAERLKGVDSTLKIQPAKLEDSAVYLCASSLRDNGLGRTDTQYFGPGTRLTVL.

A word on this clonotype: Germline and junction disagree at one end, which may indicate a read error. This chain connects TRBV6-5 to TRBJ1-5; D call uncertain. CDR3 length equals 13 residues. Germline values: CDR1 MNHEY, CDR2 SVGAGI. The CDR3 nucleotides read TGTGCCAGCAGCTACACTCGTGGCAGTCCTAGGAATTTT. Protein: CASSYTRGSPRNF.

This clonotype showed up many times. The chain is built from TRBV29-1 and TRBJ2-5; tentatively, D is TRBD1 (6 bases). CDR1 and CDR2 from the germline V gene are SQVTM and ANQGSEA. This CDR3 comprises 13 residues. Trimming took 7 bases from V and 3 from J, leaving 15 bases between them. The CDR3 is CSAGQNTKETQYF. DNA for the CDR3: TGCAGCGCCGGACAGAACACCAAAGAGACCCAGTACTTC.

This clonotype was observed a handful of times. This sequence joins TRBV20-1 and TRBJ1-2; no clear D gene. This CDR3 is built from 16 residues. Trimming took 3 bases from V and 4 from J, leaving 21 bases between them. Looked up from germline, CDR1 is DFQATT and CDR2 is SNEGSKA (reference sequence). CDR3 coding DNA: TGCAGTGCTAGTATTGTCGGTGTTGGCAGCCTCTATGGCTACACCTTC. The encoded protein is CSASIVGVGSLYGYTF.

This clonotype was seen a few times. This chain uses TRBV7-2 with TRBJ1-4; D uncertain. There are 15 residues in the CDR3. The germline CDR1 and CDR2 sequences are SGHTA and FQGNSA. The ends were cut back, 2 bases at V and 4 bases at J, with 11 bases in the middle. CDR3 protein: CASSLNPALNEKLFF. CDR3 in DNA: TGTGCCAGCAGCTTAAATCCAGCCCTTAATGAAAAACTGTTTTTT.

This clonotype was seen more than once but under ten times. The V and J genes are TRBV11-2 and TRBJ2-5, with D possibly being TRBD2 (6 bases). Trimming shortened V by 11 bases and J by 2 bases, and 15 bases separated the two germline ends. CDR1 and CDR2 from the germline V gene are SGHAT and FQNNGV. CDR3 length equals 13 residues. The CDR3 protein is CAGKNGTQETQYF. In DNA, the CDR3 is TGTGCCGGCAAAAACGGGACTCAAGAGACCCAGTACTTC.

In its sample, this clonotype ranks as medium-sized. The chain carries TRBV27 and TRBJ1-1; 7 bases fit TRBD1. Germline trimming cut 7 bases from V and 0 bases from J; bases unmatched to any gene: 11. Germline V gene data show CDR1 as MNHEY and CDR2 as SMNVEV (reference sequence). The CDR3 has 16 residues. As DNA, the CDR3 is TGTGCCAGCAATAGGAAGGGGGCCCGTATGAACACTGAAGCTTTCTTT. It yields the protein CASNRKGARMNTEAFF.

This clonotype occurred many times. This chain uses TRBV20-1 with TRBJ2-7; D may be TRBD1 or TRBD2 (5 bases each). V was cut by 0 bases and J by 2 bases, with 11 bases left in between. Germline loops: CDR1 DFQATT, CDR2 SNEGSKA (reference sequence). This CDR3 has 14 residues. CDR3 loop: CSAREPGRPYEQYF. In DNA, the CDR3 is TGCAGTGCTAGAGAACCGGGACGGCCCTACGAGCAGTACTTC.

The V and J genes are TRBV7-2 and TRBJ2-3, with 7 bases that match TRBD1. This CDR3 contains 14 residues. V lost 6 bases to trimming and J lost 3 bases; unmatched junction nucleotides: 6. Germline V lookup: CDR1 SGHTA, CDR2 FQGNSA. CDR3 in DNA: TGTGCCAGCAGACTAGGGACAGTTACAGATACGCAGTATTTT. Amino acid sequence: CASRLGTVTDTQYF.

This clonotype has only a few counts. V and J are TRBV27 and TRBJ2-7, with a possible D match to TRBD1 (5 bases). The CDR3 is 14 residues long. V lost 4 bases and J 4 bases, leaving 14 bases between the germline ends. In germline, CDR1 is MNHEY, CDR2 SMNVEV (reference sequence). For the CDR3, the DNA is TGTGCCAGCAGTTCGACAGTAAAGGCTTACGAGCAGTACTTC. Protein product: CASSSTVKAYEQYF.

This clonotype was counted a few times. The rearrangement joins TRBV28 to TRBJ1-2; no firm D call. This CDR3 has 15 amino acids. V lost 5 bases and J lost 6, with 19 bases in between. The germline V gene encodes CDR1 MDHEN and CDR2 SYDVKM. The DNA of the CDR3 is TGTGCCAGCAGTAACACGGGCGGGCTACCAAATGGCTACACCTTC. Protein sequence: CASSNTGGLPNGYTF.

The chain has TRBV20-1 and TRBJ2-3, with 9 bases matching TRBD2. This CDR3 has 15 residues. V lost 2 bases to trimming and J lost 2 bases; unmatched junction nucleotides: 5. The germline V gene encodes CDR1 DFQATT and CDR2 SNEGSKA (reference sequence). CDR3: CSARRLAENTDTQYF. DNA for the CDR3: TGCAGTGCTAGAAGACTAGCGGAGAACACAGATACGCAGTATTTT.